One T cell receptor (beta chain) is described in this entry. The data were obtained in a study of blood T cell repertoires in COVID-19. Study-level background: Acute and convalescent COVID-19 samples came from the United States, Italy and Spain. T cells, B-cell-depleted T cells, or PBMCs provided the cDNA or gDNA that served as material.

While infection was still active, Seattle patients were enrolled and then followed longitudinally. Germline V lookup: CDR1 MGHRA, CDR2 YSYEKL. CDR3 length: 16 amino acids. V lost 1 base and J 0 bases, leaving 10 bases between the germline ends. Original data processing: Reference gene primer amplification gave nucleated cell count estimates. The data were produced by immunoSEQ multiplex PCR, yet TCRdb's version contains in-frame clones alone and is incomplete. V and J calls and clone size are given by that table; D and trimming were obtained from the DNA. The sample records 60,000 to 65,000 clones, approximately 77% being singletons.

The specimen sequenced was peripheral blood. The rearrangement joins TRBV4-1 to TRBJ1-3, with a weak D call TRBD1 (5 bases). The source of this sequence is a woman in her seventies with COVID-19, enrolled during active disease. CDR3 loop: CASSQGRGVSGNTIYF. DNA for the CDR3: TGCGCCAGCAGCCAAGGCCGGGGGGTCTCTGGAAACACCATATATTTT.